Shown below are 20 T cell receptor beta chains from a single sample sequenced in a study of blood T cell repertoires in COVID-19. Repertoires were generated with immunoSEQ multiplex PCR, while TCRdb's copy carries only in-frame clones and drops some. The data contain approximately 150,000 clones, approximately 86% of them singletons. Material: peripheral blood. The receptors originated from an older man with acute or convalescent COVID-19.

The chain recombines TRBV29-1 with TRBJ2-6; no clear D gene. V shed 7 bases and J shed 0 bases, with 10 bases lying between them. This CDR3 has 14 amino acids. Germline V gene sequence: CDR1 SQVTM, CDR2 ANQGSEA. The CDR3 loop is CSADSGSGANVLTF. The CDR3, as DNA: TGCAGCGCTGACTCCGGCTCTGGGGCCAACGTCCTGACTTTC. The full variable domain, with the rest looked up from reference TRBV29-1 and TRBJ2-6, is SAVISQKPSRDICQRGTSLTIQCQVDSQVTMMFWYRQQPGQSLTLIATANQGSEATYESGFVIDKFPISRPNLTFSTLTVSNMSPEDSSIYLCSADSGSGANVLTFGAGSRLTVL.

J is TRBJ1-1 and V is TRBV28; no clear D gene. Trimming cost V 8 bases and J 7 bases, with 14 bases left between them. The CDR3 is 12 amino acids. From germline, CDR1 is MDHEN and CDR2 SYDVKM. This CDR3 reads CASGTHGVEAFF. The DNA for the CDR3 is TGTGCCAGCGGCACCCACGGGGTTGAAGCTTTCTTT.

This clone was counted once. The chain carries TRBV4-1 and TRBJ1-2, with D possibly being TRBD1 (5 bases). Germline lookup yields CDR1 MGHRA and CDR2 YSYEKL. CDR3 size: 15 residues. Trimming took off 6 bases at V and 7 bases at J, with 21 bases between the two ends. The CDR3 bases are TGCGCCAGCAGTCTAATTACAGGTGGGGTGGTTGGCTACACCTTC. Its translation is CASSLITGGVVGYTF.

The CDR3 sequence: CASSSSGSTDTQYF. DNA of the CDR3: TGTGCCAGTAGTTCTAGCGGGAGCACAGATACGCAGTATTTT. The V gene is TRBV19, the J gene TRBJ2-3, with TRBD2 identical over 8 bases. Unmatched junction bases numbered 1, after V lost 5 bases and J lost 0 bases. The CDR3 covers 14 residues. CDR1 LNHDA and CDR2 SQIVND come from the germline V gene (reference sequence).

The rearrangement joins TRBV2 to TRBJ2-1; tentative D call: TRBD2 (5 bases). The CDR3 extends over 13 amino acids. Between the trimmed V and J ends, which lost 11 bases and 0 bases, there was a span of 11 bases. Per the germline V gene, CDR1 is SNHLY and CDR2 is FYNNEI. CDR3 sequence (DNA): TGTGCCTGCTTACGGGACTCCTACAATGAGCAGTTCTTC. Amino acids: CACLRDSYNEQFF. Full variable domain (missing parts from reference TRBV2 and TRBJ2-1): EPEVTQTPSHQVTQMGQEVILRCVPISNHLYFYWYRQILGQKVEFLVSFYNNEISEKSEIFDDQFSVERPDGSNFTLKIRSTKLEDSAMYFCACLRDSYNEQFFGPGTRLTVL.

The CDR3 bases are TGTGCCAGCAGAACCGACCGGGACAGGGGCGAGCAGTACTTC. Amino acid sequence: CASRTDRDRGEQYF. The chain couples TRBV27 to TRBJ2-7; 10 bases align to TRBD1. In germline, CDR1 is MNHEY, CDR2 SMNVEV (reference sequence). Trimming cost V 6 bases and J 6 bases; bases outside gene matches: 8. This CDR3 spans 14 amino acids.

The gene calls are TRBV5-1 and TRBJ1-4, with 9 bases matching TRBD1. J was trimmed by 0 bases and V by 4 bases; bases with no gene match: 7. The CDR3 sequence is 17 residues long. Germline CDR1 SGHRS, CDR2 YFSETQ. The CDR3 DNA is TGCGCCAGCAGCACCGGACAGGGGCGCACAACTAATGAAAAACTGTTTTTT. It specifies CASSTGQGRTTNEKLFF.

CDR3 sequence reads: CASSVSGGTYNEQFF. In DNA form, the CDR3 reads TGCGCCAGCAGTGTTTCGGGGGGGACCTACAATGAGCAGTTCTTC. The genes are TRBV10-2 and TRBJ2-1; TRBD2 aligns across 8 bases. Germline lookup yields CDR1 WSHSY and CDR2 SAAADI. The CDR3 has 15 residues. V gave up 4 bases and J gave up 2 bases; unmatched junction bases: 4.

The genes are TRBV12-3 or TRBV12-4 and TRBJ1-2; 7 bases map to TRBD1. V gave up 5 bases and J gave up 8 bases; unmatched junction bases: 5. The CDR3 has 12 residues. This CDR3 reads CASSITGVGYTF. CDR3 in DNA: TGTGCCAGCAGTATAACAGGGGTCGGCTACACCTTC.

This clone is a singleton in its sample. The chain links TRBV27 to TRBJ2-6; 11 bases fit TRBD1. Looked up from germline, CDR1 is MNHEY and CDR2 is SMNVEV (reference sequence). The CDR3 runs 18 residues. J gave up 2 bases and V 3 bases, and 6 bases lay outside the gene matches. CDR3 sequence: CASSFGTGGTTGANVLTF. In DNA form, the CDR3 reads TGTGCCAGCAGTTTCGGGACAGGGGGGACAACTGGGGCCAACGTCCTGACTTTC.

This clone was counted a few times. The rearrangement joins TRBV6-5 to TRBJ1-5, with 7 positions matching TRBD1. V shed 5 bases and J 6 bases; nucleotides not matched to a gene: 7. This CDR3 has 14 residues. Per germline, CDR1 MNHEY and CDR2 SVGAGI. The DNA of the CDR3 is TGTGCCAGCAGTCCTCAGACAGGGACTCAGCCCCAGCATTTT. It codes for CASSPQTGTQPQHF.

The chain recombines TRBV6-6 with TRBJ1-1; 8 bases agree with TRBD1. The CDR3 sequence is 16 residues long. The J segment lost 1 base and the V segment lost 2 bases, leaving 6 bases of the junction unmatched. CDR1 is MNHNY and CDR2 is SVGAGI in the germline V gene (reference sequence). The DNA of the CDR3 is TGTGCCAGCAGTTACCCGCGACAGGGGTCGAACACTGAAGCTTTCTTT. As protein: CASSYPRQGSNTEAFF.

This clone was detected once. V and J are TRBV7-2 and TRBJ2-7, with 14 bases lining up with TRBD2. The J segment lost 6 bases and the V segment lost 5 bases, leaving 3 bases of the junction unmatched. CDR1 is SGHTA, CDR2 FQGNSA, per germline. This CDR3 has 14 residues. The DNA of the CDR3 is TGTGCCAGCAGCCCGGGACTAGCGGGGGCCGAGCAGTACTTC. Protein sequence: CASSPGLAGAEQYF.

The rearrangement links TRBV5-1 to TRBJ1-4; D uncertain. Germline CDR1 SGHRS, CDR2 YFSETQ. V was cut by 3 bases and J by 2 bases, with 11 bases left in between. The CDR3 sequence is 15 residues long. CDR3 loop: CASSWAHGTNEKLFF. In DNA form, the CDR3 reads TGCGCCAGCAGCTGGGCTCATGGGACTAATGAAAAACTGTTTTTT.

This chain joins TRBV5-4 and TRBJ2-1, with 7 bases fitting TRBD2. CDR1 and CDR2 (germline): SGHNT, YYREEE (reference sequence). This CDR3 region has 15 residues. The V and J ends lost 4 bases and 2 bases, in that order; junction bases with no gene match: 6. This chain's CDR3 is CASSRGGLTYNEQFF. The CDR3 DNA sequence: TGTGCCAGCAGCCGCGGGGGATTAACCTACAATGAGCAGTTCTTC.

The chain combines TRBV5-5 with TRBJ1-5, with 8 bases fitting TRBD1. After removal of 4 bases from V and 5 bases from J, the junction contained 8 bases not matched to a gene. There are 15 residues in the CDR3. Germline-derived CDR1 and CDR2 are SGHKS and YYEKEE (reference sequence). In DNA, the CDR3 is TGTGCCAGCAGCCAGACAGGGGAAGGGGATCAGCCCCAGCATTTT. Amino acids: CASSQTGEGDQPQHF. Full variable domain (remainder filled in from reference TRBV5-5 and TRBJ1-5): DAGVTQSPTHLIKTRGQQVTLRCSPISGHKSVSWYQQVLGQGPQFIFQYYEKEERGRGNFPDRFSARQFPNYSSELNVNALLLGDSALYLCASSQTGEGDQPQHFGDGTRLSIL.

The rearrangement links TRBV29-1 to TRBJ1-1, with 7 bases fitting TRBD1. CDR3 length: 15 residues. Germline loops: CDR1 SQVTM, CDR2 ANQGSEA. V lost 4 bases, J lost 0 bases, and 8 bases stayed unmatched. CDR3 sequence (DNA): TGCAGCGTTGCGGGGGCAGGGGGTTTGAACACTGAAGCTTTCTTT. Its translation is CSVAGAGGLNTEAFF.

The V gene is TRBV3-1 (or the pseudogene TRBV3-2), the J gene TRBJ2-1; tentatively, D is TRBD2 (6 bases). Germline lookup yields CDR1 LGHDT and CDR2 YNNKEL (reference sequence). The CDR3 length is 13 residues. The V end lost 0 bases, the J end lost 12 bases, and 12 bases lay between the germline ends. The DNA for the CDR3 is TGTGCCAGCAGCCAAGATTTCAGGAGGGGGCAGTTCTTC. Translating it yields CASSQDFRRGQFF.

V is TRBV19 and J is TRBJ2-3; TRBD2 aligns across 8 bases. The CDR3 totals 17 residues. The J segment lost 2 bases and the V segment lost 1 base, leaving 8 bases of the junction unmatched. Per the germline V gene, CDR1 is LNHDA and CDR2 is SQIVND (reference sequence). This CDR3 reads CASSIGTAGALTDTQYF. The CDR3 nucleotides read TGTGCCAGTAGTATAGGTACAGCGGGGGCCCTCACAGATACGCAGTATTTT.

This clone was seen a single time. This chain connects TRBV4-1 to TRBJ1-2; the match to TRBD1 covers 7 bases. The germline gives CDR1 MGHRA, CDR2 YSYEKL. The trim removed 4 bases at V and 5 bases at J, leaving 10 bases unmatched. The CDR3 has 15 amino acids. CDR3 DNA: TGCGCCAGCAGCCGCCCAACAGGGGTTTCTTATGGCTACACCTTC. Its protein is CASSRPTGVSYGYTF.